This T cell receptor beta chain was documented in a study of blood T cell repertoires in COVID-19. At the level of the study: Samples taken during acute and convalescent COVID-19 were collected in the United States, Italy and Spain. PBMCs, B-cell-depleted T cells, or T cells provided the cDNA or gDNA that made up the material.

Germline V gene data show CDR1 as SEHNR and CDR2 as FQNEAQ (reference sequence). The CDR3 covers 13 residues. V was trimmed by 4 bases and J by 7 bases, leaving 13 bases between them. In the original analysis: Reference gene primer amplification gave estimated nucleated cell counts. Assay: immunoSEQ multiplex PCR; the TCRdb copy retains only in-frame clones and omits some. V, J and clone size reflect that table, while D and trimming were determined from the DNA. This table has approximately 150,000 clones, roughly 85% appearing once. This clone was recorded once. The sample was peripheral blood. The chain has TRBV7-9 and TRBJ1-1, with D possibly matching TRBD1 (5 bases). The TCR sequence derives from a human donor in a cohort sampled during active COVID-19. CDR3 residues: CASSSLGGREAFF. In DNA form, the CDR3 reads TGTGCCAGCAGCTCATTGGGGGGTCGTGAAGCTTTCTTT.